A single sample gave rise to the 20 T cell receptor beta chains below, sequenced in a study of blood T cell repertoires in COVID-19. The data were produced by immunoSEQ multiplex PCR, yet TCRdb's version contains in-frame clones alone and is incomplete. The sample has 32,000 or so clones, around 90% seen once. The sample comprised peripheral blood. Every receptor here comes from a human donor in a cohort sampled during active COVID-19.

This sequence joins TRBV4-2 and TRBJ2-7; 10 bases match TRBD2. V lost 0 bases and J lost 10; bases outside the gene matches: 6. The CDR3 runs 14 residues. Germline V gene sequence: CDR1 LGHNA, CDR2 YNFKEQ. The CDR3 loop reads CASSQDVASGRQYF. In nucleotides, the CDR3 is TGTGCCAGCAGCCAAGATGTCGCTAGCGGGAGACAGTACTTC.

The chain uses TRBV5-8 and TRBJ2-1, with D hard to call. Germline assignment: CDR1 SGHTS and CDR2 YDEGEE. V dropped 1 base and J dropped 12 bases, with 8 bases sitting between them. The CDR3 sequence is 11 residues long. CDR3 DNA sequence: TGTGCCAGCAGCTTGACACGCGGGCAGTTCTTC. Its protein product is CASSLTRGQFF.

The chain joins TRBV7-9 to TRBJ1-4, with 8 nucleotides matching TRBD1. Trimming cost V 1 base and J 10 bases; bases outside gene matches: 8. The germline gives CDR1 SEHNR, CDR2 FQNEAQ (reference sequence). There are 15 residues in the CDR3. In DNA, the CDR3 is TGTGCCAGCAGCTTAGTCGGACAGGGTGTAGGAAAACTGTTTTTT. Amino acids: CASSLVGQGVGKLFF.

This chain joins TRBV6-5 and TRBJ2-1; 12 positions match TRBD2. This CDR3 has 15 residues. From germline, CDR1 is MNHEY and CDR2 SVGAGI. J lost 8 bases, V lost 5 bases, and 7 bases had no gene match. The CDR3, as DNA: TGTGCCAGCAGTAATCTAGCGGGAGGGCGCGATGAGCAGTTCTTC. Protein product: CASSNLAGGRDEQFF.

This chain uses TRBV12-3 or TRBV12-4 with TRBJ2-3; no clear D gene. This CDR3 comprises 13 residues. The germline V and J ends were trimmed by 6 bases and 5 bases, with 12 bases remaining between them. The CDR3 bases are TGTGCCAGCAGCCAAAACGTCGGAGATACGCAGTATTTT. Its translation: CASSQNVGDTQYF.

The V call is TRBV7-3, the J call TRBJ2-7; D perhaps matches TRBD2 (5 bases). CDR1 and CDR2 from the germline V gene are SGHTA and FQGTGA. V gave up 1 base and J gave up 0 bases, with 13 bases separating them. CDR3 length: 16 residues. The CDR3, as DNA: TGTGCCAGCAGCTTAATCCCCTCCGGGATCTCCTACGAGCAGTACTTC. Translation gives CASSLIPSGISYEQYF.

A single count supports this clone. The chain is built from TRBV5-4 and TRBJ1-2, with 7 bases aligning to TRBD1. J gave up 12 bases and V 0 bases, and 8 bases lay outside the gene matches. The CDR3 sequence is 13 residues long. Germline loops: CDR1 SGHNT, CDR2 YYREEE (reference sequence). This CDR3 is CASSLEAEGAHTF. In DNA form, the CDR3 reads TGTGCCAGCAGCTTGGAGGCAGAGGGGGCACACACCTTC. Full variable domain (outside the CDR3, taken from reference TRBV5-4 and TRBJ1-2): ETGVTQSPTHLIKTRGQQVTLRCSSQSGHNTVSWYQQALGQGPQFIFQYYREEENGRGNFPPRFSGLQFPNYSSELNVNALELDDSALYLCASSLEAEGAHTFGSGTRLTVV.

The V call is TRBV15, the J call TRBJ2-2; TRBD2 aligns across 7 bases. In germline, CDR1 is LNHNV, CDR2 YYDKDF (reference sequence). This CDR3 region has 16 residues. V lost 0 bases to trimming and J lost 0 bases; unmatched junction nucleotides: 1. CDR3 DNA sequence: TGTGCCACCAGCAGAGAGGGAGGGGCGAACACCGGGGAGCTGTTTTTT. As protein: CATSREGGANTGELFF.

The rearrangement uses TRBV11-3 and TRBJ2-2; 7 bases agree with TRBD2. J gave up 6 bases and V 5 bases, and 6 bases lay outside the gene matches. Germline assignment: CDR1 SGHNT and CDR2 YENEEA. The CDR3 is 14 amino acids. CDR3 amino acids: CASSTTSRSGELFF. The DNA of the CDR3 is TGTGCCAGCAGCACGACTAGCCGATCCGGGGAGCTGTTTTTT.

The chain employs TRBV10-3 and TRBJ2-1; TRBD2 matches 7 bases. Germline values: CDR1 ENHRY, CDR2 SYGVKD. J was trimmed by 7 bases and V by 2 bases; bases with no gene match: 14. This CDR3 spans 17 amino acids. The CDR3 coding sequence is TGTGCCATCAGTGAGGGTAGCGCTAGCGGTTTCTTGAATGAGCAGTTCTTC. Translation: CAISEGSASGFLNEQFF.

The J gene is TRBJ2-7, the V gene TRBV7-2; 11 bases line up with TRBD2. The germline gives CDR1 SGHTA, CDR2 FQGNSA. The ends lost 3 bases at V and 6 bases at J; junction bases unmatched: 4. This CDR3 region has 14 residues. CDR3 sequence: CASSLTSGTSEQYF. The CDR3 bases are TGTGCCAGCAGCTTGACTAGCGGGACGTCCGAGCAGTACTTC.

This chain joins TRBV2 and TRBJ2-7, with a weak D call TRBD2 (7 bases). The germline gives CDR1 SNHLY, CDR2 FYNNEI. Trimming shortened V by 8 bases and J by 0 bases, and 20 bases separated the two germline ends. This CDR3 is 16 amino acids long. CDR3 bases: TGTGCCAGCTCTAGGGGGGGGTTGCGACTCTCCTACGAGCAGTACTTC. It translates to CASSRGGLRLSYEQYF.

This rearrangement joins TRBV19 to TRBJ2-7; D is undetermined. Germline assignment: CDR1 LNHDA and CDR2 SQIVND (reference sequence). The CDR3 contains 14 residues. V gave up 5 bases and J gave up 2 bases, with 13 bases separating them. The CDR3 loop is CASSWASTAYEQYF. The DNA of the CDR3 is TGTGCCAGTAGTTGGGCGTCCACGGCCTACGAGCAGTACTTC.

This chain connects TRBV5-8 to TRBJ2-1; 16 bases are shared with TRBD2. Losses at the gene ends were 6 bases for V and 4 bases for J; bases not matched to a gene: 10. This CDR3 spans 18 amino acids. The germline CDR1 and CDR2 sequences are SGHTS and YDEGEE. CDR3 in DNA: TGTGCCAGCACCGGGACTAGCGGGAGGGTCTACTTGTACAATGAGCAGTTCTTC. Its protein product is CASTGTSGRVYLYNEQFF. The full variable domain, with the rest looked up from reference TRBV5-8 and TRBJ2-1, is EAGVTQSPTHLIKTRGQQATLRCSPISGHTSVYWYQQALGLGLQFLLWYDEGEERNRGNFPPRFSGRQFPNYSSELNVNALELEDSALYLCASTGTSGRVYLYNEQFFGPGTRLTVL.

This rearrangement joins TRBV5-5 to TRBJ1-2; the D is unclear. V was shortened by 0 bases and J by 2 bases, with 5 bases between the two germline ends. This CDR3 region has 13 residues. CDR1 and CDR2 (germline): SGHKS, YYEKEE (reference sequence). CDR3 region: CASSLAQNYGYTF. Written as DNA, the CDR3 is TGTGCCAGCAGCTTGGCACAGAACTATGGCTACACCTTC.

The V gene is TRBV29-1, the J gene TRBJ1-1; D is ambiguous. Germline CDR1 is SQVTM and CDR2 is ANQGSEA. The CDR3 contains 13 residues. V was trimmed by 5 bases and J by 7 bases, leaving 17 bases between them. The CDR3 sequence is CSVLKGAGYEAFF. The DNA for the CDR3 is TGCAGCGTTCTCAAGGGCGCGGGATATGAAGCTTTCTTT.

About this clone: The junction departs from the called germline gene at one end, perhaps through a read error. The gene calls are TRBV7-9 and TRBJ2-1; perhaps TRBD2 as D (5 bases). Germline values: CDR1 SEHNR, CDR2 FQNEAQ (reference sequence). This CDR3 has 14 residues. The CDR3 sequence: CASSLAGVDNEQFF. The CDR3 coding sequence is TGTGCCAGCAGCCTAGCCGGGGTGGACAATGAGCAGTTCTTC. Filled out from reference TRBV7-9 and TRBJ2-1, the complete variable domain reads DTGVSQNPRHKITKRGQNVTFRCDPISEHNRLYWYRQTLGQGPEFLTYFQNEAQLEKSRLLSDRFSAERPKGSFSTLEIQRTEQGDSAMYLCASSLAGVDNEQFFGPGTRLTVL.

This clone was seen just once. The junction differs from germline at one of its ends, possibly a read error. The rearrangement joins TRBV5-8 to TRBJ2-7; tentative D call: TRBD2 (6 bases). Germline V gene data show CDR1 as SGHTS and CDR2 as YDEGEE. The CDR3 loop spans 11 amino acids. As DNA, the CDR3 is TGTGCCAGCAGCCCTCGGGCGGGGTTGGACTTC. Translating gives CASSPRAGLDF.

The rearrangement links TRBV19 to TRBJ2-6; a weak D match, TRBD1 (6 bases). The CDR3 totals 18 residues. Germline V lookup: CDR1 LNHDA, CDR2 SQIVND (reference sequence). V gave up 3 bases and J gave up 1 base, with 16 bases separating them. Written as DNA, the CDR3 is TGTGCCAGTAGTATTTCGGCAGGGGTCGGATCTGGGGCCAACGTCCTGACTTTC. Protein product: CASSISAGVGSGANVLTF.

The rearrangement uses TRBV7-2 and TRBJ2-7, with TRBD1 identical over 9 bases. Looked up from germline, CDR1 is SGHTA and CDR2 is FQGNSA. J was trimmed by 7 bases and V by 5 bases; bases with no gene match: 6. The CDR3 has 13 residues. CDR3 coding DNA: TGTGCCAGCAGCATGAAAGGACAGGGGGAGCAGTACTTC. This sequence encodes CASSMKGQGEQYF.